This T cell receptor (beta chain) was retrieved from a study of OX40 agonist ivuxolimab in advanced cancers. In the study overall: Partial responses were observed in three patients, of whom one had hepatocellular carcinoma and two had cutaneous melanoma.

Whole-study results and caveats: Researchers report that CD8+ T cells had, on average, more expanded clones than CD4+.

The CDR3 sequence is 14 residues long. Between the trimmed V and J ends, which lost 4 bases and 7 bases, there was a span of 13 bases. Germline V CDR1 and CDR2: MNHNS, SASEGT. To note about this clone: Antigen specificity is unknown.

The data were produced by immunoSEQ multiplex PCR, yet TCRdb's version contains in-frame clones alone and is incomplete. The sample has 75,000 to 80,000 clones; approximately 84% are singletons. The J gene is TRBJ2-2, the V gene TRBV6-1; D perhaps matches TRBD1 (6 bases). The source was CD4+ or CD8+ T cells sorted from blood, collected in a trial of the OX40 agonist ivuxolimab. This receptor was obtained from an adult with an advanced solid tumor such as melanoma, head and neck, liver or kidney cancer. The CDR3 loop is CASSVDSFIGELFF. The CDR3, as DNA: TGTGCCAGCAGTGTGGACAGTTTTATCGGGGAGCTGTTTTTT.